These 19 T cell receptor beta chains share one sample of origin, sequenced in a study of early T cells in non-severe SARS-CoV-2 infection. MiXCR was run by TCRdb on the 5' RACE reads, yielding one entry per CDR3 protein. The sample includes roughly 58,000 distinct CDR3 sequences, roughly 6.2% of them seen just once. The sample was whole blood. The receptor set was obtained from an adult who was a healthcare worker with PCR-confirmed SARS-CoV-2 infection or an uninfected control (not recorded which).

This clonotype was detected ten times or more. The rearrangement joins TRBV4-2 to TRBJ1-1; 7 nucleotides agree with TRBD1. The V and J ends lost 6 bases and 5 bases, in that order; junction bases with no gene match: 15. This CDR3 has 16 residues. Germline CDR1 is LGHNA and CDR2 is YNFKEQ. This CDR3 reads CASRVGGVRVGTEAFF. The CDR3 DNA sequence: TGTGCCAGCAGGGTAGGGGGCGTGAGAGTTGGGACTGAAGCTTTCTTT.

In its sample, this clonotype was seen many times. V gene TRBV19 combines with J gene TRBJ2-6, with 7 bases that match TRBD1. This CDR3 comprises 16 residues. J lost 0 bases, V lost 4 bases, and 3 bases had no gene match. Germline-derived CDR1 and CDR2 are LNHDA and SQIVND (reference sequence). This CDR3 is CASSTGQTSGANVLTF. Here the CDR3 DNA reads TGTGCCAGTAGTACGGGACAGACCTCTGGGGCCAACGTCCTGACTTTC.

This clonotype was seen repeatedly, ten times or more. The chain uses TRBV7-6 and TRBJ1-5; 7 nucleotides agree with TRBD1. Looked up from germline, CDR1 is SGHVS and CDR2 is FNYEAQ. Trimming removed 1 base from V and 3 bases from J; junction bases left unmatched: 3. The CDR3 consists of 15 residues. The DNA of the CDR3 is TGTGCCAGCAGCTTAGGGGGACAGTCCAATCAGCCCCAGCATTTT. This encodes CASSLGGQSNQPQHF.

This clonotype was detected many times. Here the CDR3 reads CASTTSGSEKLFF. The CDR3, as DNA: TGTGCCAGCACTACGTCAGGGAGTGAAAAACTGTTTTTT. The chain is built from TRBV6-6 and TRBJ1-4; maybe TRBD1 (5 bases). V gave up 7 bases and J gave up 7 bases, with 13 bases separating them. The germline CDR1 and CDR2 sequences are MNHNY and SVGAGI (reference sequence). CDR3 length: 13 residues.

There are many counts of this clonotype. V is TRBV20-1 and J is TRBJ1-2, with D tentatively TRBD1 (6 bases). V was shortened by 5 bases and J by 4 bases, with 11 bases between the two germline ends. The CDR3 spans 12 residues. Germline CDR1 and CDR2: DFQATT and SNEGSKA (reference sequence). The CDR3 region is CSAPQGTYGYTF. For the CDR3, the DNA is TGCAGTGCTCCACAGGGAACCTATGGCTACACCTTC.

This clonotype has ten or more counts. The chain couples TRBV7-2 to TRBJ2-5; D is unclear. The germline V gene encodes CDR1 SGHTA and CDR2 FQGNSA. V was trimmed by 5 bases and J by 4 bases, leaving 14 bases between them. This CDR3 contains 14 residues. The CDR3 loop reads CASSPSREGETQYF. CDR3 DNA: TGTGCCAGCAGCCCTAGTAGGGAAGGAGAGACCCAGTACTTC.

This clonotype came up many times. The chain recombines TRBV18 with TRBJ2-4; no definite D call. CDR1 and CDR2 (germline): KGHSH, LQKENI. Trimming removed 3 bases from V and 9 bases from J, with 18 bases in between. There are 15 residues in the CDR3. The CDR3 protein is CASSPRSAEESIQYF. CDR3 sequence (DNA): TGTGCCAGCTCACCCCGGTCTGCCGAGGAGAGCATTCAGTACTTC.

This clonotype was picked up many times. V and J are TRBV20-1 and TRBJ1-5, with D perhaps TRBD1 (5 bases). Germline CDR1 reads DFQATT; CDR2 reads SNEGSKA (reference sequence). The CDR3 extends over 17 amino acids. Trimming left V 2 bases short and J 0 bases short, with 17 bases between. In nucleotides, the CDR3 is TGCAGTGCTAGACCTGTTCGGGGCGAGATTAGCAATCAGCCCCAGCATTTT. Its translation: CSARPVRGEISNQPQHF.

This clonotype was detected ten times or more. The rearrangement uses TRBV4-3 and TRBJ2-7; D is perhaps TRBD1 (5 bases). The germline CDR1 and CDR2 sequences are LGHNA and YSLEER. Trimming pared 1 base from V and 2 bases from J, leaving 9 bases between. This CDR3 region has 14 residues. The CDR3 bases are TGCGCCAGCAGCCAAGGACAGTCACCCTACGAGCAGTACTTC. Translating it yields CASSQGQSPYEQYF.

This clonotype was seen many times. The J gene is TRBJ1-4, the V gene TRBV15, with D hard to call. This CDR3 region has 14 residues. V lost 1 base, J lost 8 bases, and 11 bases lay in between. Germline assignment: CDR1 LNHNV and CDR2 YYDKDF (reference sequence). The CDR3 sequence is CATSRGGLDEKLFF. The CDR3 region has the DNA TGTGCCACCAGCAGAGGGGGATTAGACGAAAAACTGTTTTTT. The variable domain in full, completed from reference TRBV15 and TRBJ1-4, reads DAMVIQNPRYQVTQFGKPVTLSCSQTLNHNVMYWYQQKSSQAPKLLFHYYDKDFNNEADTPDNFQSRRPNTSFCFLDIRSPGLGDTAMYLCATSRGGLDEKLFFGSGTQLSVL.

The chain recombines TRBV12-3 or TRBV12-4 with TRBJ2-3; D call uncertain. V was clipped by 6 bases and J by 2 bases, with 3 bases between them. The CDR3 spans 11 residues. The CDR3 is CASRYTDTQYF. In DNA, the CDR3 is TGTGCCAGCAGGTACACAGATACGCAGTATTTT.

This clonotype was seen ten or more times. The chain couples TRBV20-1 to TRBJ2-1; D gene unclear. V was trimmed by 3 bases and J by 2 bases, leaving 11 bases between them. The V gene's germline CDR1 is DFQATT and CDR2 SNEGSKA (reference sequence). The CDR3 contains 14 residues. CDR3 in amino acids: CSASGLGPYNEQFF. CDR3 in DNA: TGCAGTGCTAGTGGCCTAGGACCCTACAATGAGCAGTTCTTC.

This clonotype was detected ten times or more. The V gene is TRBV5-5, the J gene TRBJ2-7, with TRBD1 matching over 7 bases. The length of the CDR3 is 14 residues. V shed 3 bases, J shed 4 bases, and the junction held 7 bases outside the gene matches. Germline CDR1 is SGHKS and CDR2 is YYEKEE (reference sequence). CDR3 in DNA: TGTGCCAGCAGCTCCCCGGGACAGAAATACGAGCAGTACTTC. Amino acid sequence: CASSSPGQKYEQYF.

This clonotype was observed a handful of times. The rearrangement uses TRBV20-1 and TRBJ2-3, with D perhaps matching TRBD2 (5 bases). The CDR3 runs to 14 residues. V was trimmed by 6 bases and J by 0 bases, leaving 13 bases between them. The V gene's germline CDR1 is DFQATT and CDR2 SNEGSKA (reference sequence). This CDR3 reads CSARIAISTDTQYF. The CDR3 DNA reads as TGCAGTGCGAGAATAGCGATAAGCACAGATACGCAGTATTTT.

In its sample, this clonotype is medium-sized. This chain joins TRBV4-3 and TRBJ1-5; the D gene is possibly TRBD1 (6 bases). Germline V gene data show CDR1 as LGHNA and CDR2 as YSLEER. V lost 0 bases and J 6 bases, leaving 15 bases between the germline ends. The CDR3 spans 16 residues. Here the CDR3 reads CASSQDSGRGGQPQHF. The CDR3 nucleotides read TGCGCCAGCAGCCAAGATTCGGGCAGGGGCGGTCAGCCCCAGCATTTT.

This clonotype was observed a handful of times. V is TRBV6-1 and J is TRBJ2-3; tentatively, D is TRBD2 (6 bases). The CDR3 extends over 13 amino acids. The V and J ends lost 1 base and 5 bases respectively, with 7 bases between them. Looked up from germline, CDR1 is MNHNS and CDR2 is SASEGT. The CDR3 sequence: CASSEGGGDTQYF. CDR3 nucleotide sequence: TGTGCCAGCAGTGAAGGGGGAGGAGATACGCAGTATTTT.

The table lists this clonotype with many counts. The rearrangement joins TRBV7-2 to TRBJ1-3; D is ambiguous. Looked up from germline, CDR1 is SGHTA and CDR2 is FQGNSA. The V gene lost 1 base and the J gene lost 0 bases, with 10 bases spanning the gap. The CDR3 is 16 amino acids. The CDR3 region has the DNA TGTGCCAGCAGCTTAGTAGGCCTTAGCTCTGGAAACACCATATATTTT. Its protein is CASSLVGLSSGNTIYF.

This clonotype was recorded at least ten times. The V gene is TRBV19, the J gene TRBJ2-2; 7 bases map to TRBD1. J gave up 1 base and V 4 bases, and 15 bases lay outside the gene matches. This CDR3 has 19 amino acids. Per germline, CDR1 LNHDA and CDR2 SQIVND (reference sequence). Here the CDR3 reads CASSTTGVHPSLNTGELFF. The CDR3 coding sequence is TGTGCCAGTAGTACTACAGGGGTTCACCCCTCACTGAACACCGGGGAGCTGTTTTTT.

This clonotype was seen more than once but under ten times. The chain recombines TRBV13 with TRBJ2-7; a weak D match, TRBD1 (5 bases). The germline V gene encodes CDR1 PRHDT and CDR2 FYEKMQ (reference sequence). V was trimmed by 3 bases and J by 6 bases, leaving 18 bases between them. The CDR3 spans 15 residues. The CDR3 bases are TGTGCCAGCAGCTTCGACCCAGGGCGCCGGTCCGAGCAGTACTTC. Its translation is CASSFDPGRRSEQYF.